This T cell receptor (beta chain) was recorded in a study of shared clonotypes between healthy human individuals (dated by TCRdb to the early 2020s). For the wider study: A few men and two women, aged 18 to 49 years, made up the cohort. For each donor, CD4 naive and CD4 memory were each given three plates, CD8 naive was given two plates, and CD8 memory was given one plate. To estimate repertoire size and how much clonotypes are shared between individuals, the study performed deep sequencing of blood TCR repertoires from about 5 healthy adults. To increase sequencing depth and limit assay-specific biases, TCR repertoire library preparation and sequencing were carried out by different laboratories using diverse techniques. Between about 0.8 and 8.9 billion PBMCs per donor were obtained by leukapheresis.

The donors were healthy, HIV-negative adults who had no recently reported acute infections or vaccinations. All donors were Caucasian adults living in Nashville, Tennessee, USA. CD4+ T cells were enriched by magnetic negative selection; naive cells were then positively selected on CD45RA, and the negative fraction formed the memory subset. Blood was obtained by leukapheresis, after which PBMCs were separated by Ficoll-Histopaque density gradient centrifugation and cryopreserved in liquid nitrogen vapor phase. Purity and quantity of every magnetically sorted T cell population were checked by analytical flow cytometry. Genomic DNA was isolated from each sorted fraction and quantified by UV absorbance on a Nanodrop 2000c. The CDR3 starts with the cysteine, ends with the phenylalanine, and has 12 residues. This entry keeps only the CDR3 DNA: 36 bases, framed from base 1. The junction shows trimming of 2 bases on V and 1 base on J, plus 3 bases between the germline ends. The germline V gene supplies CDR1 SGHDT and CDR2 YYEEEE.

Summary of the overall study and its limitations: Because the study included only a small number of donors, the genetic and exposure-history diversity represented was limited. Larger estimated clonotype richness was generally found for naive subsets than for memory subsets. Sampling was restricted to blood, and TCR repertoires in tissue are likely to differ from TCR repertoires in blood. Pairwise subsampling led to the expectation that sequencing depth would affect the degree of clonotype sharing among donors. Rarefaction of sorted-subset datasets indicated incomplete sequencing despite the large sequencing depth. Compared with non-shared clonotypes, clonotypes shared by all four sorted-subset donors had higher generation probabilities. Approximately 4.8% of naive CD4, 3.5% of naive CD8, roughly 2.4% of memory CD4, and around 0.42% of memory CD8 clonotypes were shared across several donors.

About this clone itself: Its recognized antigen is unknown. There are no base qualities to consult, and no much larger clone falls within one base.

Using the deep immunoSEQ assay, TCR CDR3 regions were amplified from genomic DNA by multiplex PCR. Genomic DNA extracted from each cell subset was distributed evenly over all wells of several immunoSEQ 96-well plates, and each plate served as one replicate. For sorted subsets, 150 to 200 ng genomic DNA, equal to 30,000 to 35,000 T cell genomes, was loaded into each replicate PCR. Purified libraries were measured with a Qubit 3.0 fluorometer, size-checked on a Bioanalyzer 2100, and measured again with the KAPA Library Quantification kit. Each immunoSEQ 96-well plate was sequenced on its own single-read 150-cycle Illumina NextSeq 550 flow cell. In the paper's pipeline: Because the immunoSEQ output held only junctional sequences and lacked quality scores, the filtering could not match the filtering applied to full-length reads. To assign V/J genes and CDR3, sequences were annotated against IMGT germline references using PyIR, a Python wrapper for IgBLAST v1.9. Reads were removed for weak V/J assignments (E-value above 1e-6), missing CDR3, stop codons, out-of-frame junctions, or ambiguous translated residues. V3J clonotypes were defined as sequences sharing an identical inferred V gene, J gene, and CDR3 amino acid sequence. To compute the percentage overlap between repertoires, the number of shared unique clonotypes was divided by the size of the smaller repertoire. Repertoire richness was assessed with RTK rarefaction, the Chao1 estimator, and Recon v2.1 estimates of unobserved clonotypes. For all TCRbeta clonotypes obtained by the gDNA method from four donors, generation probabilities were computed with OLGA. The source is immuneACCESS, and TCRdb retained only in-frame sequences with V and J called. Part of the clones is not carried over; for the studies checked, unresolved V genes explain less than half of this, and the remainder is unexplained. From that table come the V and J calls and clone size; the DNA was used to work out D and trimming. This sample comprises around 550,000 clones, less than 96% of them detected only once. The leading ten clones occupy roughly 0.06% of the sample.

Sequenced: naive CD4+ T cells sorted from blood. Read against the paper, the sample's cell subset or site label means: CD45RA+ positively selected. The source of this sequence is a woman aged 25-40 years in good health. Here the chain combines TRBV5-6 and TRBJ2-5; the D gene is unclear. The CDR3 sequence is CASSFLQETQYF. The sequence in DNA is TGTGCCAGCAGCTTTCTCCAAGAGACCCAGTACTTC.